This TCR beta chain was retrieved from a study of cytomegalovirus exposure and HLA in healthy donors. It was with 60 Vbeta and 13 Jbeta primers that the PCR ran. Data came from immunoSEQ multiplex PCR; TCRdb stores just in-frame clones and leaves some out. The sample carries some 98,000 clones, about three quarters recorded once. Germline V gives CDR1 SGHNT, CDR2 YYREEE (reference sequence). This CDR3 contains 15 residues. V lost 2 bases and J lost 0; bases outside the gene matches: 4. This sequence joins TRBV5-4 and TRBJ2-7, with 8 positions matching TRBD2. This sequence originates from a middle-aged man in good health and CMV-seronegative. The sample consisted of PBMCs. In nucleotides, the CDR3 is TGTGCCAGCAGCTTCGGGACTAGTTTCTCCTACGAGCAGTACTTC. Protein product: CASSFGTSFSYEQYF.